Below are 28 T cell receptor beta chains sequenced from a single sample in a study of T-cell reconstitution after alpha-beta-depleted transplantation in children listed by TCRdb under 2016. The sample's treatment or condition, from its label and the paper: allogeneic hematopoietic cell transplantation with graft depleted of TCRalphabeta T cells and CD19 B cells. The library was built by means of PCR. TCRdb names Illumina HiSeq 2500 as the instrument used. TCR libraries were prepared with molecular barcoding, using unique molecular identifiers to normalize TCRbeta repertoire quantification. TCRdb redid the processing of the public reads, applying fastp at Q25 and MiXCR, and retained in-frame beta chains. Identical CDR3 protein sequences are pooled into one entry, listed with their most common genes and DNA. This sample is represented by 450,000 to 600,000 distinct CDR3 sequences; roughly 13% of them were singletons. The ten largest clonotypes hold 2% to 2.5% of the sample.

Sequenced here: PBMCs, mostly from graft donor cells, sampled 360 days after TCRalphabeta/CD19-depleted stem cell transplant. The receptors stem from a male patient between 10 and 17 years old who had a stem cell transplant for acute myeloid leukemia, so the T cells may come from the graft donor.

This clonotype was recorded many times. This sequence joins TRBV4-2 and TRBJ2-1; 11 bases align to TRBD2. CDR3 length: 17 amino acids. Germline trimming cut 0 bases from V and 6 bases from J; bases unmatched to any gene: 7. CDR1 and CDR2 (germline): LGHNA, YNFKEQ. The CDR3 protein is CASSQDRLAGGPNEQFF. The CDR3, as DNA: TGTGCCAGCAGCCAAGATAGGCTAGCGGGGGGCCCCAATGAGCAGTTCTTC.

This clonotype was observed a handful of times. This chain uses TRBV9 with TRBJ2-2; 11 bases map to TRBD2. The CDR3 loop spans 17 amino acids. V dropped 1 base and J dropped 3; count of bases not matched to a gene: 5. Germline V gene lookup returns CDR1 SGDLS and CDR2 YYNGEE. The CDR3 coding sequence is TGTGCCAGCAGCGTAAGCCTGGGACTAGCGGACACCGGGGAGCTGTTTTTT. Encoded protein: CASSVSLGLADTGELFF.

The chain uses TRBV7-3 and TRBJ2-1; D is unclear. Germline V gene data show CDR1 as SGHTA and CDR2 as FQGTGA. The CDR3 covers 16 residues. V lost 1 base, J lost 1 base, and 11 bases lay in between. As DNA, the CDR3 is TGTGCCAGCAGCTTAAGTTCGGGCAAATCCTACAATGAGCAGTTCTTC. This encodes CASSLSSGKSYNEQFF.

The table lists this clonotype with a few counts. This chain links TRBV27 with TRBJ1-5; 7 nucleotides align to TRBD1. V lost 4 bases, J lost 1 base, and 7 bases stayed unmatched. Per germline, CDR1 MNHEY and CDR2 SMNVEV (reference sequence). This CDR3 has 16 amino acids. The CDR3 coding sequence is TGTGCCAGCAGTTCACAGGGGCCCTTCAGCAATCAGCCCCAGCATTTT. This encodes CASSSQGPFSNQPQHF.

The genes are TRBV3-1 and TRBJ2-5; 9 nucleotides agree with TRBD2. The V segment lost 0 bases and the J segment 5 bases; nucleotides outside the gene matches: 10. The CDR3 loop spans 17 amino acids. Germline loops: CDR1 LGHDT, CDR2 YNNKEL (reference sequence). CDR3 amino acids: CASSQESGGRAGETQYF. The CDR3 bases are TGTGCCAGCAGCCAAGAAAGCGGCGGGAGGGCCGGTGAGACCCAGTACTTC.

Only a few counts were recorded for this clonotype. The rearrangement links TRBV21-1 to TRBJ1-5. TRBV21-1 is a listed pseudogene. The CDR3 extends over 18 amino acids. CDR3 in DNA: TGTGCCAGCAGCAAACCCGCCATCGAGGACAGCGGGGGGCAGCCCCAGCATTTT. Translating gives CASSKPAIEDSGGQPQHF.

V and J are TRBV12-3 or TRBV12-4 and TRBJ2-5; D may be TRBD1 or TRBD2 (5 bases each). The CDR3 runs to 15 residues. V lost 5 bases, J lost 5 bases, and 18 bases lay in between. The CDR3 is CASSQTRLKGETQYF. CDR3 nucleotides: TGTGCCAGCAGTCAAACTAGGCTCAAGGGGGAGACCCAGTACTTC.

The sample holds many counts of this clonotype. V and J are TRBV10-2 and TRBJ2-5; 10 bases line up with TRBD2. Germline CDR1 reads WSHSY; CDR2 reads SAAADI. CDR3 size: 16 residues. V dropped 0 bases and J dropped 3; count of bases not matched to a gene: 4. The CDR3 region has the DNA TGCGCCAGCAGTGAGTCGAGGACTAGCGGTGAAGAGACCCAGTACTTC. It translates to CASSESRTSGEETQYF.

The chain is built from TRBV24-1 and TRBJ2-2; TRBD2 agrees at 9 bases. V was clipped by 12 bases and J by 3 bases; unmatched bases: 13. CDR1 KGHDR and CDR2 SFDVKD come from the germline V gene. The CDR3 has 16 residues. CDR3 sequence: CASGLAGGEDTGELFF. CDR3 nucleotide sequence: TGTGCCTCGGGACTAGCCGGGGGGGAAGACACCGGGGAGCTGTTTTTT.

V usage is TRBV6-4 and J usage is TRBJ2-1; D unclear. CDR3 length: 15 residues. CDR1 is MRHNA and CDR2 is SNTAGT in the germline V gene. Trimming removed 4 bases from V and 2 bases from J, with 12 bases in between. Written as DNA, the CDR3 is TGTGCCAGCAGTGCCCGCGGCGAGGCCTACAATGAGCAGTTCTTC. It specifies CASSARGEAYNEQFF.

The chain links TRBV10-3 to TRBJ1-6; 12 bases match TRBD1. J gave up 6 bases and V 3 bases, and 9 bases lay outside the gene matches. The CDR3 spans 18 residues. Germline V lookup: CDR1 ENHRY, CDR2 SYGVKD. In DNA, the CDR3 is TGTGCCATCAGTGATCGCGGGACAGGGGGCACGGGTAATTCACCCCTCCACTTT. As protein: CAISDRGTGGTGNSPLHF.

This chain connects TRBV29-1 to TRBJ2-7, with a tentative D call TRBD1 (5 bases). This CDR3 has 13 amino acids. Germline CDR1 and CDR2: SQVTM and ANQGSEA. V was trimmed by 1 base and J by 7 bases, leaving 14 bases between them. The CDR3 DNA sequence: TGCAGCGTTGAAGGTAGCAGGGCGAGAGAGCAGTACTTC. This encodes CSVEGSRAREQYF.

This clonotype was counted a few times. The rearrangement links TRBV20-1 to TRBJ1-1; tentative D call: TRBD1 (5 bases). The V end lost 4 bases, the J end lost 3 bases, and 18 bases lay between the germline ends. This CDR3 contains 15 residues. CDR1 and CDR2 from the germline V gene are DFQATT and SNEGSKA (reference sequence). CDR3 sequence reads: CSAKYGPRGYTEAFF. For the CDR3, the DNA is TGCAGTGCTAAGTATGGACCCCGGGGGTACACTGAAGCTTTCTTT.

The table lists this clonotype with a few counts. The rearrangement uses TRBV3-1 and TRBJ1-5; D remains ambiguous. CDR3 length: 14 residues. With 4 bases removed from V and 1 base from J, the gap between germline ends came to 8 bases. The germline V gene has CDR1 LGHDT and CDR2 YNNKEL (reference sequence). This CDR3 is CASSPTRSNQPQHF. DNA of the CDR3: TGTGCCAGCAGCCCCACACGAAGCAATCAGCCCCAGCATTTT.

The chain is built from TRBV5-1 and TRBJ1-5; maybe TRBD1 (5 bases). Germline V gene lookup returns CDR1 SGHRS and CDR2 YFSETQ. Trimming stripped 0 bases from V and 6 bases from J, with 7 bases between. The CDR3 covers 13 residues. The CDR3 nucleotides are TGCGCCAGCAGCTTGGAGGGGCCTCAGCCCCAGCATTTT. Encoded protein: CASSLEGPQPQHF.

The V gene is TRBV21-1, the J gene TRBJ1-5; the table's TRBD1 call for D was not verified on the DNA. TRBV21-1 is classified as a pseudogene. The CDR3 contains 19 residues. Here the CDR3 DNA reads TGTGCCAGCAGCAAAGAGTTGGCCTGGACAGCTCGGGGCAATCAGCCCCAGCATTTT. The encoded protein is CASSKELAWTARGNQPQHF.

CDR3 protein: CSARAGGPINEQFF. DNA for the CDR3: TGCAGTGCTAGGGCGGGAGGGCCGATTAATGAGCAGTTCTTC. V and J are TRBV20-1 and TRBJ2-1; 9 bases fit TRBD2. Looked up from germline, CDR1 is DFQATT and CDR2 is SNEGSKA (reference sequence). This CDR3 has 14 amino acids. Trimming cost V 3 bases and J 7 bases; bases outside gene matches: 7.

This clonotype was recorded a few times. This chain joins TRBV9 and TRBJ2-2; TRBD2 matches 11 bases. CDR1 is SGDLS, CDR2 YYNGEE, per germline. The CDR3 is made up of 17 amino acids. Trimming took 4 bases from V and 2 from J; bases not matched to a gene: 7. CDR3 sequence reads: CASSFIGTSGNTGELFF. The CDR3 DNA is TGTGCCAGCAGCTTCATAGGGACTAGCGGAAACACCGGGGAGCTGTTTTTT. The complete variable domain, with remaining parts taken from reference TRBV9 and TRBJ2-2, reads DSGVTQTPKHLITATGQRVTLRCSPRSGDLSVYWYQQSLDQGLQFLIQYYNGEERAKGNILERFSAQQFPDLHSELNLSSLELGDSALYFCASSFIGTSGNTGELFFGEGSRLTVL.

This clonotype turned up a few times. The chain recombines TRBV15 with TRBJ2-1; TRBD2 matches 7 bases. V was clipped by 1 base and J by 4 bases; unmatched bases: 4. The CDR3 is 15 residues long. Germline V gene sequence: CDR1 LNHNV, CDR2 YYDKDF (reference sequence). The CDR3 loop is CATSRARGEYNEQFF. In nucleotides, the CDR3 is TGTGCCACCAGCAGAGCCCGGGGGGAGTACAATGAGCAGTTCTTC.

This clonotype was detected a few times. The chain links TRBV7-2 to TRBJ2-1; D gene uncertain. The CDR3 is 15 residues long. Trimming pared 7 bases from V and 0 bases from J, leaving 13 bases between. The germline V gene encodes CDR1 SGHTA and CDR2 FQGNSA. The CDR3: CASTPAMNSYNEQFF. For the CDR3, the DNA is TGTGCCAGCACTCCAGCGATGAACTCCTACAATGAGCAGTTCTTC. Drawing the rest from reference TRBV7-2 and TRBJ2-1, the complete variable domain is GAGVSQSPSNKVTEKGKDVELRCDPISGHTALYWYRQSLGQGLEFLIYFQGNSAPDKSGLPSDRFSAERTGGSVSTLTIQRTQQEDSAVYLCASTPAMNSYNEQFFGPGTRLTVL.

The genes are TRBV28 and TRBJ2-1; TRBD1 or TRBD2 may be the D gene (5 bases each). CDR1 and CDR2 (germline): MDHEN, SYDVKM. Trimming stripped 6 bases from V and 3 bases from J, with 18 bases between. This CDR3 has 16 amino acids. The CDR3 reads CASRPIMGDRYNEQFF. The CDR3 region has the DNA TGTGCCAGCAGACCCATAATGGGGGACCGCTACAATGAGCAGTTCTTC.

This clonotype was seen only a few times. The V gene is TRBV6-1, the J gene TRBJ2-7; 8 bases match TRBD2. The junction had 5 bases not matched to a gene; V was cut back by 6 bases and J by 4 bases. The V gene's germline CDR1 is MNHNS and CDR2 SASEGT. There are 13 residues in the CDR3. CDR3 DNA sequence: TGTGCCAGCAGGGGACTAGTCGGATACGAGCAGTACTTC. Its translation: CASRGLVGYEQYF.

This clonotype was recorded a few times. CDR3 coding DNA: TGTGCCAGCAGCTCCCCGCCTAGGACAGATACGCAGTATTTT. Amino acid sequence: CASSSPPRTDTQYF. V usage is TRBV5-6 and J usage is TRBJ2-3; no clear D gene. The germline V gene has CDR1 SGHDT and CDR2 YYEEEE. The V end lost 3 bases, the J end lost 3 bases, and 11 bases lay between the germline ends. This CDR3 spans 14 amino acids.

The chain is built from TRBV28 and TRBJ2-7; 12 bases are a match to TRBD2. The CDR3 runs 17 residues. J lost 2 bases, V lost 6 bases, and 11 bases had no gene match. In germline, CDR1 is MDHEN, CDR2 SYDVKM. In DNA form, the CDR3 reads TGTGCCAGCAGGATTGGACTAGCGGGACTCTACACCTACGAGCAGTACTTC. Translation: CASRIGLAGLYTYEQYF.

This clonotype has only a few counts. J is TRBJ2-3 and V is TRBV20-1; D unclear. The V and J ends lost 5 bases and 0 bases respectively, with 15 bases between them. The CDR3 extends over 15 amino acids. Germline V gives CDR1 DFQATT, CDR2 SNEGSKA (reference sequence). Here the CDR3 DNA reads TGCAGTGCTGACCGCCGGACGGTGAGCACAGATACGCAGTATTTT. It is translated as CSADRRTVSTDTQYF.

This clonotype has ten or more counts. This rearrangement joins TRBV15 to TRBJ2-1; 10 bases line up with TRBD2. Germline V gene lookup returns CDR1 LNHNV and CDR2 YYDKDF (reference sequence). The CDR3 is 15 amino acids. The V and J ends lost 1 base and 6 bases, in that order; junction bases with no gene match: 3. The CDR3 sequence: CATSRAGTSANEQFF. As DNA, the CDR3 is TGTGCCACCAGCAGAGCCGGGACTAGCGCCAATGAGCAGTTCTTC.

The chain has TRBV18 and TRBJ2-7; no definite D call. CDR3 size: 15 residues. Germline V gene sequence: CDR1 KGHSH, CDR2 LQKENI. V lost 3 bases and J 5 bases, leaving 17 bases between the germline ends. CDR3 nucleotides: TGTGCCAGCTCACCTATAGGGCCCTTAAGCGACGAGCAGTACTTC. Protein: CASSPIGPLSDEQYF.

This clonotype was recorded a few times. The chain carries TRBV6-2 or TRBV6-3 and TRBJ2-7; no firm D call. The CDR3 runs to 11 residues. The V gene lost 6 bases and the J gene lost 7 bases, with 10 bases spanning the gap. Germline V gene data show CDR1 as MNHEY and CDR2 as SVGEGT. The CDR3 protein is CASSQQLEQYF. For the CDR3, the DNA is TGTGCCAGCAGCCAACAGTTAGAGCAGTACTTC.